One and the same sample provided the 10 T cell receptor beta chains below, sequenced in a study of glioma-infiltrating T cells. The iRepertoire nested amplicon-rescue multiplex PCR amplified TCR alpha and beta CDR3s from RNA. In TCRdb, the multiplex PCR reads were re-called with MiXCR into one record per CDR3 protein. The profile shows around 190,000 distinct CDR3 sequences, about 46% of them singletons. The sample was glioma tissue, nonneoplastic brain tissue, or PBMCs (not recorded which). The source of these receptors is a human donor with low-grade glioma or glioblastoma, undergoing nonglioma brain surgery, or in good health (not recorded which).

Points on this clonotype: Just one base apart from a much larger clone, this may be a read error. CDR3 residues: CASSGYDRGHKKTKYF. For the CDR3, the DNA is TGTGCCAGCTCGGGATATGACAGGGGGCATAAAAAGACCAAGTACTTC. V usage is TRBV25-1 and J usage is TRBJ2-5, with 10 bases aligning to TRBD1. Germline V lookup: CDR1 MGHDK, CDR2 SYGVNS. The CDR3 covers 16 residues.

This clonotype came up many times. This rearrangement joins TRBV10-3 to TRBJ2-3; D perhaps matches TRBD2 (5 bases). Germline values: CDR1 ENHRY, CDR2 SYGVKD. Trimming removed 9 bases at V and 6 bases at J, with 10 bases between. This CDR3 has 11 amino acids. Written as DNA, the CDR3 is TGTGCCATTCGTAGGGAGGATACGCAGTATTTT. Amino acid sequence: CAIRREDTQYF.

On this clonotype itself: It may be a read error: a sequence one base away is much more abundant. V usage is TRBV4-2 and J usage is TRBJ2-1, with 9 positions matching TRBD2. In germline, CDR1 is LGHNA, CDR2 YNFKEQ. The CDR3 extends over 15 amino acids. This CDR3 reads CASSLLAGSYNEQLF. In DNA form, the CDR3 reads TGTGCCAGCAGCCTCCTAGCGGGATCTTACAATGAGCAGTTATTC.

This clonotype was detected many times. The chain has TRBV20-1 and TRBJ2-1; D is unresolved. Germline loops: CDR1 DFQATT, CDR2 SNEGSKA (reference sequence). The CDR3 runs 13 residues. Trimming shortened V by 4 bases and J by 7 bases, and 14 bases separated the two germline ends. The CDR3 is CSANPDGENEQFF. In DNA, the CDR3 is TGCAGTGCTAACCCGGACGGAGAGAATGAGCAGTTCTTC.

The gene calls are TRBV19 and TRBJ2-2, with a tentative D call TRBD1 (6 bases). The CDR3 consists of 14 residues. The V gene lost 5 bases and the J gene lost 3 bases, with 10 bases spanning the gap. Germline CDR1 reads LNHDA; CDR2 reads SQIVND (reference sequence). CDR3 in DNA: TGTGCCAGTAGTTGGGGGACACACACCGGGGAGCTGTTTTTT. This translates into CASSWGTHTGELFF.

This chain links TRBV7-2 with TRBJ2-1; 7 bases match TRBD2. The CDR3 totals 15 residues. The germline V gene encodes CDR1 SGHTA and CDR2 FQGNSA. J gave up 4 bases and V 4 bases, and 7 bases lay outside the gene matches. CDR3: CASSSQGGIYNEQFF. CDR3 coding DNA: TGTGCCAGCAGCTCCCAGGGAGGGATATACAATGAGCAGTTCTTC.

V gene TRBV20-1 combines with J gene TRBJ2-7, with 8 bases lining up with TRBD2. The CDR3 has 14 residues. V lost 3 bases to trimming and J lost 5 bases; unmatched junction nucleotides: 9. Germline CDR1 is DFQATT and CDR2 is SNEGSKA (reference sequence). This CDR3 reads CSASRVLAVDEQYF. CDR3 DNA sequence: TGCAGTGCTAGTCGGGTACTAGCGGTAGACGAGCAGTACTTC.

This clonotype has only a few counts. The chain joins TRBV28 to TRBJ1-2; D is possibly TRBD1 (5 bases). Germline V gives CDR1 MDHEN, CDR2 SYDVKM. This CDR3 has 14 residues. With 5 bases removed from V and 4 bases from J, the gap between germline ends came to 14 bases. CDR3 sequence reads: CASSPGAVPYGYTF. The CDR3 DNA sequence: TGTGCCAGCAGTCCCGGGGCAGTCCCCTATGGCTACACCTTC.

Regarding this clonotype: This may stem from a read error, because a much larger clone lies one nucleotide away. CDR3 sequence: CASSSGLSGYTF. Written as DNA, the CDR3 is TGTGCCAGCAGCTCCGGACTGTCTGGCTACACCTTC. This chain joins TRBV3-1 and TRBJ1-2; D is undetermined. V gave up 5 bases and J gave up 7 bases, with 11 bases separating them. Per germline, CDR1 LGHDT and CDR2 YNNKEL (reference sequence). This CDR3 has 12 amino acids.

This rearrangement joins TRBV27 to TRBJ2-7; maybe TRBD1 (6 bases). This CDR3 has 14 amino acids. CDR1 and CDR2 (germline): MNHEY, SMNVEV (reference sequence). CDR3 sequence (DNA): TGTGTTAGCAGTCGTAACCGGGACACGTACGAGCAGTACTTC. This sequence encodes CVSSRNRDTYEQYF.